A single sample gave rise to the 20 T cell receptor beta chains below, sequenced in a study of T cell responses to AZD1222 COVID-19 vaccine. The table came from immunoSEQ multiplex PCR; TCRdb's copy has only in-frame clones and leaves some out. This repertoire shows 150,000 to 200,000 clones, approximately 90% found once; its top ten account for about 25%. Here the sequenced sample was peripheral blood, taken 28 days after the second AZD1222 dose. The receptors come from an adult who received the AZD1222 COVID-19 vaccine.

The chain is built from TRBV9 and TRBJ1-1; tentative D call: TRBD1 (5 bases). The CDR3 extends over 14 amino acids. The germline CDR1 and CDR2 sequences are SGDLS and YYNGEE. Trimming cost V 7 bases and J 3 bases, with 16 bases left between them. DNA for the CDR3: TGTGCCAGCGGAGGAGGGGCTCGGGACACTGAAGCTTTCTTT. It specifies CASGGGARDTEAFF.

CDR3 sequence: CASDSRVNYGYTF. CDR3 nucleotides: TGTGCCTCAGATTCGAGGGTTAACTATGGCTACACCTTC. The chain links TRBV30 to TRBJ1-2, with D unclear. This CDR3 spans 13 amino acids. The germline V and J ends were trimmed by 7 bases and 1 base, with 13 bases remaining between them. Germline loops: CDR1 GTSNPN, CDR2 SVGIG (reference sequence).

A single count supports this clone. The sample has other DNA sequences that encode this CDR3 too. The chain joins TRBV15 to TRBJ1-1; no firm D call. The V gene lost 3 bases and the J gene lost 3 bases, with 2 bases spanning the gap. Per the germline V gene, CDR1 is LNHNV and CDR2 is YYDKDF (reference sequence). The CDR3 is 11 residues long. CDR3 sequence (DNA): TGTGCCACCAGCAGGGACACTGAAGCTTTCTTT. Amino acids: CATSRDTEAFF.

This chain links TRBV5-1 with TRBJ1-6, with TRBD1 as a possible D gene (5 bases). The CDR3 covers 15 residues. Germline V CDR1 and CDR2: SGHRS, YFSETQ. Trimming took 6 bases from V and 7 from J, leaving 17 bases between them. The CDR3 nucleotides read TGCGCCAGCACCCCGGAGGGGCGGACCAATTCACCCCTCCACTTT. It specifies CASTPEGRTNSPLHF.

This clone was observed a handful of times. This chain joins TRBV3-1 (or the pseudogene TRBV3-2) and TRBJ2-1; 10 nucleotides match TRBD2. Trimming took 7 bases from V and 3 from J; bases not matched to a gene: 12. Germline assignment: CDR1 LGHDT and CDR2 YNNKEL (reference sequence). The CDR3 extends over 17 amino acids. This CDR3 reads CASTRATSGKFYNEQFF. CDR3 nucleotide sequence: TGTGCCAGCACCAGAGCCACTAGCGGGAAATTCTACAATGAGCAGTTCTTC.

CDR3 region: CASRAGTGAGNTIYF. The CDR3 region has the DNA TGTGCCAGCAGGGCCGGGACAGGGGCTGGAAACACCATATATTTT. This sequence joins TRBV25-1 and TRBJ1-3, with 10 nucleotides matching TRBD1. V trimming: 6 bases; J trimming: 2 bases; junction bases outside the gene matches: 4. Germline V gene data show CDR1 as MGHDK and CDR2 as SYGVNS. The CDR3 extends over 15 amino acids. Full variable domain (outside the CDR3, taken from reference TRBV25-1 and TRBJ1-3): EADIYQTPRYLVIGTGKKITLECSQTMGHDKMYWYQQDPGMELHLIHYSYGVNSTEKGDLSSESTVSRIRTEHFPLTLESARPSHTSQYLCASRAGTGAGNTIYFGEGSWLTVV.

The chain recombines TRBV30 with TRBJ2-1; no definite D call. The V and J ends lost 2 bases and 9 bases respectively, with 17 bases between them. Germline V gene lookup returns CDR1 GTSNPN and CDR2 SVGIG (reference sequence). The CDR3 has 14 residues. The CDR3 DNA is TGTGCCTGGAGTCAGCTCGGACGTGTGGGTGAGCAGTTCTTC. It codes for CAWSQLGRVGEQFF.

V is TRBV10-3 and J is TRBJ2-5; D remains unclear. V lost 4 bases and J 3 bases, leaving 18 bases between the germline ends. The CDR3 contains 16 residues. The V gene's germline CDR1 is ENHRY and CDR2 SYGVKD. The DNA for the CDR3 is TGTGCCATCAGTGGGGCTGTGGCAGGTCTAAAAGAGACCCAGTACTTC. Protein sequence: CAISGAVAGLKETQYF.

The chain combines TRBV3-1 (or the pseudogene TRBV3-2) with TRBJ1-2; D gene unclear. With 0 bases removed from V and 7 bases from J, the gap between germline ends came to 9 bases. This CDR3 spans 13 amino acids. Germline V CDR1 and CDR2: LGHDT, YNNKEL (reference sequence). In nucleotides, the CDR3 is TGTGCCAGCAGCCAAGACCCGATGGGTGGCTACACCTTC. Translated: CASSQDPMGGYTF.

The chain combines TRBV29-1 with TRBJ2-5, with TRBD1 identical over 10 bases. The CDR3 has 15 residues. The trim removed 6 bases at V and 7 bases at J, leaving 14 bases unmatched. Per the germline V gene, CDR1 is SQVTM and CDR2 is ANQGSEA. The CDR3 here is CSVRGGQGRGGTQYF. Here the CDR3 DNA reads TGCAGCGTCCGAGGGGGACAGGGGCGCGGCGGGACCCAGTACTTC.

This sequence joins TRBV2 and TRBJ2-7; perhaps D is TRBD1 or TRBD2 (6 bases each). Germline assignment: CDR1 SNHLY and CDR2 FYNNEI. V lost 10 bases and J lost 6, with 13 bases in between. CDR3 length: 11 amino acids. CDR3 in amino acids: CATEGGIEQYF. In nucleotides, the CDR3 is TGTGCCACGGAAGGGGGGATCGAGCAGTACTTC. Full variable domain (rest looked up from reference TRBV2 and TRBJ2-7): EPEVTQTPSHQVTQMGQEVILRCVPISNHLYFYWYRQILGQKVEFLVSFYNNEISEKSEIFDDQFSVERPDGSNFTLKIRSTKLEDSAMYFCATEGGIEQYFGPGTRLTVT.

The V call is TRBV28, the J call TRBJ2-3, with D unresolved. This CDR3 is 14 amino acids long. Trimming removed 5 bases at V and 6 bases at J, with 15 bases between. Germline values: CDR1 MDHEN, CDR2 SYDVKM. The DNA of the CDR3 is TGTGCCAGCAGTATCCGGCAAGGTGGGGATACGCAGTATTTT. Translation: CASSIRQGGDTQYF.

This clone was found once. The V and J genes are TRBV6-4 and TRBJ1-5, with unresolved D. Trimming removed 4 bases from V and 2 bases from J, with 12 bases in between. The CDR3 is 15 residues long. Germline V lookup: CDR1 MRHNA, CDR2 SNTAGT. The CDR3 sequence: CASSVDGIGNQPQHF. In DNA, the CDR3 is TGTGCCAGCAGTGTTGATGGAATCGGCAATCAGCCCCAGCATTTT.

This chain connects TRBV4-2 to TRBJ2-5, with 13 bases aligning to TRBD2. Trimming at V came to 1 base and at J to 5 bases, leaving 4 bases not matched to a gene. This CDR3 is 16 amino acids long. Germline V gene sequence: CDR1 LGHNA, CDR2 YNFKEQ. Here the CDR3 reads CASSQGLAGGGETQYF. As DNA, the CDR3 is TGTGCCAGCAGCCAAGGACTAGCGGGAGGAGGGGAGACCCAGTACTTC.

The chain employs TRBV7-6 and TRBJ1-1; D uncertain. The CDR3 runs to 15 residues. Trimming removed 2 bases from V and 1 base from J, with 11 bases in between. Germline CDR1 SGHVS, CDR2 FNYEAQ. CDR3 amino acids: CASSLYEDTNTEAFF. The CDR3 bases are TGTGCCAGCAGCTTATATGAGGATACGAACACTGAAGCTTTCTTT. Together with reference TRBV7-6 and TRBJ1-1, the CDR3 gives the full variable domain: GAGVSQSPRYKVTKRGQDVALRCDPISGHVSLYWYRQALGQGPEFLTYFNYEAQQDKSGLPNDRFSAERPEGSISTLTIQRTEQRDSAMYRCASSLYEDTNTEAFFGQGTRLTVV.

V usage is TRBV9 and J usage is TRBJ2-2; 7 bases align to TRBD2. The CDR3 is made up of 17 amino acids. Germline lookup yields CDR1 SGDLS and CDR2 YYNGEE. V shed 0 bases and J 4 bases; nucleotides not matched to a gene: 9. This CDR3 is CASSVAAQRGVTGELFF. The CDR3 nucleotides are TGTGCCAGCAGCGTAGCGGCCCAGCGGGGTGTCACCGGGGAGCTGTTTTTT.

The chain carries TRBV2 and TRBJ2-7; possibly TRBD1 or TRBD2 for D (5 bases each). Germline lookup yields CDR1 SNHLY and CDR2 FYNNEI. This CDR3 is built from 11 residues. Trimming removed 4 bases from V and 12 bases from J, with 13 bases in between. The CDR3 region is CASSGTGGTYF. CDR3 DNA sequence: TGTGCCAGCAGTGGTACAGGAGGTACGTACTTC.

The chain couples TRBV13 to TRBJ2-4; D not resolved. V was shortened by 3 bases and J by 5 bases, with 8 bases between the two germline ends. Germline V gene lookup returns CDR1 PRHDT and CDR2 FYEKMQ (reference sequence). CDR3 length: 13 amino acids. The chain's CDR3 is CASSFLGENIQYF. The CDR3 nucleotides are TGTGCCAGCAGCTTTCTTGGGGAAAACATTCAGTACTTC.

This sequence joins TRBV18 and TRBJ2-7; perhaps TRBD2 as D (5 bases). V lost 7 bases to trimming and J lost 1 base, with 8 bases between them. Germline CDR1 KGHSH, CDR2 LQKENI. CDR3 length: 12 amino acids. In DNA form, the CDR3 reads TGTGCCAGCTGTCCGGGGTCCTACGAGCAGTACTTC. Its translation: CASCPGSYEQYF.

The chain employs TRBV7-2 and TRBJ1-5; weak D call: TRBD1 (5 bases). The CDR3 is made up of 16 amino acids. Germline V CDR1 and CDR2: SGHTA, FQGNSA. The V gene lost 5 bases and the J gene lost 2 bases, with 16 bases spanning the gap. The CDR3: CASSPWQGVGNQPQHF. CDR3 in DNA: TGTGCCAGCAGCCCGTGGCAGGGTGTCGGCAATCAGCCCCAGCATTTT.